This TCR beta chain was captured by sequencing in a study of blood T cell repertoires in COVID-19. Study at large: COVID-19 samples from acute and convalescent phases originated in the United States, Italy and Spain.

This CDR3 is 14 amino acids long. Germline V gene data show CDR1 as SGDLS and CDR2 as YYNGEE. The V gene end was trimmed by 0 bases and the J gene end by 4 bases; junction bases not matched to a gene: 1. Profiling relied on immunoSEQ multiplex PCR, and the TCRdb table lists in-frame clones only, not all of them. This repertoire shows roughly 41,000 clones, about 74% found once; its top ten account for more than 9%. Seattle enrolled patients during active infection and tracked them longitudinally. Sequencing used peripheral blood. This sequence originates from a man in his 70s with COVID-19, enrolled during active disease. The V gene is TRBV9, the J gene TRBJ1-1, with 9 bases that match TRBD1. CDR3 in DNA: TGTGCCAGCAGCGTAGAGGACAGGGGCACTGAAGCTTTCTTT. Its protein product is CASSVEDRGTEAFF.